The clone carrying this T cell receptor beta chain was picked up one time. V lost 1 base and J lost 9; bases outside the gene matches: 11. There are 15 residues in the CDR3. In germline, CDR1 is SQVTM, CDR2 ANQGSEA. The sample is drawn from a study of blood T cell repertoires in COVID-19. Across the whole study: PBMCs, B-cell-depleted T cells, or T cells provided the cDNA or gDNA that made up the material.

All enrollees were about 18 to 89 years old and from about two dozen US areas. Allocation to cohorts depended on clinical history reported by the participants. Either two negative PCRs, clearance, or symptom resolution qualified Cohort 3 donors as recovered. Data came from immunoSEQ multiplex PCR; TCRdb stores just in-frame clones and leaves some out. Of over 150,000 clones listed, around 73% were seen once; the top ten hold roughly 17%. The source is a woman aged 50 to 60 who had recovered from COVID-19. V and J are TRBV29-1 and TRBJ2-1; 8 bases are a match to TRBD1. Source material: PBMCs or T cells enriched from blood (not recorded which). The CDR3 loop is CSVEAKGTGSSEQFF. CDR3 nucleotide sequence: TGCAGCGTTGAAGCCAAAGGGACAGGCTCGAGTGAGCAGTTCTTC.